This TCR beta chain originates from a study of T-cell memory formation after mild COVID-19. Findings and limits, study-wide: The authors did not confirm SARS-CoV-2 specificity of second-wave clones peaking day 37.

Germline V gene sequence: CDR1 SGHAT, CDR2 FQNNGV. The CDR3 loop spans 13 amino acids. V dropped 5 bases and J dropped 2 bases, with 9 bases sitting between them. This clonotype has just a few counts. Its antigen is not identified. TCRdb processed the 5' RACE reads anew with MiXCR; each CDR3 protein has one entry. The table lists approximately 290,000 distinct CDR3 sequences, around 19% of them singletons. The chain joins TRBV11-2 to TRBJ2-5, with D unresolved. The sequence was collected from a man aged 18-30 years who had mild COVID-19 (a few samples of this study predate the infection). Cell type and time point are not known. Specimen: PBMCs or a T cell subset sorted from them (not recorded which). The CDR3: CASSGEVQETQYF. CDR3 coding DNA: TGTGCCAGCAGCGGCGAGGTACAAGAGACCCAGTACTTC.